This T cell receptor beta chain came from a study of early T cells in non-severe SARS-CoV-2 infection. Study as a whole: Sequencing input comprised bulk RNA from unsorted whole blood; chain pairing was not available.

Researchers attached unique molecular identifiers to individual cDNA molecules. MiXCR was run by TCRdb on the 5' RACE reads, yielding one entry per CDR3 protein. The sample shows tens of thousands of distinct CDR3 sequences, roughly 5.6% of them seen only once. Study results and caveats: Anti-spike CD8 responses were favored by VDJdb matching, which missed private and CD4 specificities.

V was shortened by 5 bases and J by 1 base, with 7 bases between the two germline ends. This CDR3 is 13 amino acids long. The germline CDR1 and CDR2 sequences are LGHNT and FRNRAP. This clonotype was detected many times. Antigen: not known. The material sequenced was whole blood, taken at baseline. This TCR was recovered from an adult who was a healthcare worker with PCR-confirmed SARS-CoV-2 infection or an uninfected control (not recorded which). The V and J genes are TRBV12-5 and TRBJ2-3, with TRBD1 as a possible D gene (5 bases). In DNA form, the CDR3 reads TGTGCTAGTGGTGCAGGGCGCACAGATACGCAGTATTTT. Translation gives CASGAGRTDTQYF.